The 2 T cell receptor beta chains reported below all come from one sample, sequenced in a study of long-term antiretroviral therapy in people with HIV. The run of the v3.0 immunoSEQ assay was at survey level. Assay used: immunoSEQ multiplex PCR; TCRdb lists only in-frame clones, some missing. Found here are around 13,000 clones, 75% to 85% of them singletons; the top ten hold roughly 13%. Sample: unsorted PBMCs, taken 3.2 years before starting antiretroviral therapy. These receptors all stem from a man in his forties or fifties with HIV.

This clone has just a few counts. This chain links TRBV27 with TRBJ1-4; D gene ambiguous. With 6 bases removed from V and 7 bases from J, the gap between germline ends came to 21 bases. CDR1 is MNHEY and CDR2 is SMNVEV in the germline V gene (reference sequence). There are 16 residues in the CDR3. CDR3 bases: TGTGCCAGCAGGCCTGGACCCTGGGGAGGTAGTGAAAAACTGTTTTTT. It is translated as CASRPGPWGGSEKLFF.

V and J are TRBV27 and TRBJ2-3; 7 positions match TRBD1. This CDR3 is 16 amino acids long. Germline CDR1 MNHEY, CDR2 SMNVEV (reference sequence). V gave up 3 bases and J gave up 11 bases; unmatched junction bases: 17. The DNA of the CDR3 is TGTGCCAGCAGTTTTGAGGGGGCTATTTCAGGGTCAAAGCAGTATTTT. Translated: CASSFEGAISGSKQYF.